The present T cell receptor (beta chain) was sequenced within a study of cytomegalovirus exposure and HLA in healthy donors. Study results and limitations: Approximately 160 TCR beta chains were listed as cytomegalovirus-associated. In a later analysis, at a false discovery rate of 0.05, 15,000 to 20,000 TCR beta sequences were associated with HLA alleles. There were some public TCRs occurring in many donors, but most TCR sequences were rare.

In regard to this clone: Its antigen is not known.

Trimming took off 1 base at V and 9 bases at J, with 12 bases between the two ends. CDR1 MGHDK and CDR2 SYGVNS come from the germline V gene. The CDR3 length is 13 residues. This PCR relied on a set of 60 Vbeta primers and 13 Jbeta primers. Data came from immunoSEQ multiplex PCR; TCRdb stores just in-frame clones and leaves some out. This table holds roughly 97,000 clones, 81% found once. This chain uses TRBV25-1 with TRBJ1-1; possibly TRBD1 for D (6 bases). The sample was PBMCs. The receptor's source is a man aged 35 to 55 in good health and CMV-seropositive. CDR3 amino acids: CASSESGTNQAFF. The DNA for the CDR3 is TGTGCCAGCAGTGAATCGGGGACAAACCAAGCTTTCTTT.